A selection of T cell receptor beta chains follows, all from one sample in a study of response to subunit inactivated influenza vaccine. TCRdb redid the calling of the RT-PCR reads with MiXCR, one entry per CDR3 protein. This table holds about 650,000 distinct CDR3 sequences, roughly 14% found once. This specimen was PBMCs from blood, taken roughly 13 days after vaccination. These receptors were taken from a man aged 50 to 60 who received an inactivated influenza vaccine. CDR3s include the opening cysteine and the closing phenylalanine or tryptophan. D genes are given only for firm matches. Size values are once, few and many counts, or a class for expanded clones, and some rows have none.

V gene: TRBV12-3/TRBV12-4
D gene: -
clone size: many
J gene: TRBJ2-3
CDR3 protein: CASRSPPTHSTDTQYF
CDR3 DNA: TGTGCCAGCAGAAGTCCCCCCACCCATAGCACAGATACGCAGTATTTT

V gene: TRBV4-1
D gene: TRBD2
clone size: -
J gene: TRBJ2-2
CDR3 protein: CASSVSGISNTGELFF
CDR3 DNA: TGCGCCAGCAGTGTTAGCGGGATCTCGAACACCGGGGAGCTGTTTTTT

V gene: TRBV18
D gene: -
clone size: -
J gene: TRBJ2-7
CDR3 protein: CASSPRTEIYEQYF
CDR3 DNA: TGTGCCAGCTCACCTCGGACAGAGATCTACGAGCAGTACTTC

V gene: TRBV29-1
D gene: -
clone size: -
J gene: TRBJ2-1
CDR3 protein: CSVEGIGGKTSYNEQFF
CDR3 DNA: TGCAGCGTTGAAGGAATTGGCGGGAAAACTTCCTACAATGAGCAGTTCTTC

V gene: TRBV20-1
D gene: TRBD2
clone size: -
J gene: TRBJ2-7
CDR3 protein: CSATSGTRRFEQYF
CDR3 DNA: TGCAGTGCGACATCGGGGACTAGACGTTTCGAGCAGTACTTC

V gene: TRBV5-1
D gene: -
clone size: -
J gene: TRBJ2-7
CDR3 protein: CASSDSSSEQYF
CDR3 DNA: TGCGCCAGCAGCGATAGCAGCTCCGAGCAGTACTTC

V gene: TRBV2
D gene: -
clone size: -
J gene: TRBJ1-2
CDR3 protein: CASTIGAAGYTF
CDR3 DNA: TGTGCCAGCACCATTGGGGCGGCTGGCTACACCTTC

V gene: TRBV7-6
D gene: -
clone size: many
J gene: TRBJ1-4
CDR3 protein: CASSLGDGNNEKLFF
CDR3 DNA: TGTGCCAGCAGCTTAGGGGACGGCAATAATGAAAAACTGTTTTTT

V gene: TRBV30
D gene: -
clone size: -
J gene: TRBJ1-1
CDR3 protein: CAWCFRSNTEAFF
CDR3 DNA: TGTGCCTGGTGTTTCAGGTCGAACACTGAAGCTTTCTTT

V gene: TRBV12-3/TRBV12-4
D gene: -
clone size: few
J gene: TRBJ2-2
CDR3 protein: CASSTTASTAGELFF
CDR3 DNA: TGTGCCAGCAGTACAACGGCCTCGACAGCCGGGGAGCTGTTTTTT

V gene: TRBV4-1
D gene: TRBD2
clone size: many
J gene: TRBJ2-1
CDR3 protein: CASSQIRVWTSGANEQFF
CDR3 DNA: TGCGCCAGCAGCCAGATAAGGGTCTGGACTAGCGGGGCTAATGAGCAGTTCTTC

V gene: TRBV28
D gene: TRBD2
clone size: -
J gene: TRBJ2-7
CDR3 protein: CASNTSGRPEQYF
CDR3 DNA: TGTGCCAGTAATACTAGCGGGAGGCCCGAGCAGTACTTC

V gene: TRBV6-2/TRBV6-3
D gene: -
clone size: few
J gene: TRBJ2-2
CDR3 protein: CASGKFSVWGTGELFF
CDR3 DNA: TGTGCCAGCGGGAAATTTAGCGTTTGGGGGACCGGGGAGCTGTTTTTT

V gene: TRBV3-1
D gene: TRBD1
clone size: -
J gene: TRBJ2-7
CDR3 protein: CASSRGTGQYEQYF
CDR3 DNA: TGTGCCAGCAGCCGAGGGACAGGGCAGTACGAGCAGTACTTC

V gene: TRBV3-1
D gene: -
clone size: few
J gene: TRBJ2-7
CDR3 protein: CASSQGQLGEPYEQYF
CDR3 DNA: TGTGCCAGCAGCCAAGGCCAATTAGGTGAGCCCTACGAGCAGTACTTC

V gene: TRBV28
D gene: -
clone size: few
J gene: TRBJ1-2
CDR3 protein: CASNNLGGLGYTF
CDR3 DNA: TGTGCCAGCAACAACCTCGGGGGGTTAGGCTACACCTTC

V gene: TRBV12-3/TRBV12-4
D gene: -
clone size: few
J gene: TRBJ2-6
CDR3 protein: CASSNRASGANVLTF
CDR3 DNA: TGTGCCAGCAGCAATCGGGCCTCTGGGGCCAACGTCCTGACTTTC

V gene: TRBV14
D gene: -
clone size: -
J gene: TRBJ2-7
CDR3 protein: CASSQLGPHEQYF
CDR3 DNA: TGTGCCAGCAGCCAACTGGGACCCCACGAGCAGTACTTC

V gene: TRBV25-1
D gene: -
clone size: few
J gene: TRBJ2-7
CDR3 protein: CASSGPGEPPYEQYF
CDR3 DNA: TGTGCCAGCAGTGGGCCGGGGGAGCCCCCTTACGAGCAGTACTTC

V gene: TRBV6-1
D gene: TRBD2
clone size: -
J gene: TRBJ2-3
CDR3 protein: CASSASAAGGTDTQYF
CDR3 DNA: TGTGCCAGCAGTGCCTCCGCAGCGGGGGGCACAGATACGCAGTATTTT

V gene: TRBV6-6
D gene: -
clone size: few
J gene: TRBJ1-6
CDR3 protein: CASSYSALSPLHF
CDR3 DNA: TGTGCCAGCAGTTACTCCGCGCTCTCACCCCTCCACTTT

V gene: TRBV5-5
D gene: TRBD1
clone size: -
J gene: TRBJ2-7
CDR3 protein: CASSWRDRERQYF
CDR3 DNA: TGTGCCAGCAGCTGGAGAGACAGGGAGAGGCAGTACTTC

V gene: TRBV7-2
D gene: -
clone size: -
J gene: TRBJ2-6
CDR3 protein: CASSLGLAGANVLTF
CDR3 DNA: TGTGCCAGCAGCTTGGGACTCGCTGGGGCCAACGTCCTGACTTTC

V gene: TRBV11-2
D gene: TRBD1
clone size: -
J gene: TRBJ2-7
CDR3 protein: CASIGTGAREQYF
CDR3 DNA: TGTGCCAGCATTGGGACAGGGGCCCGTGAGCAGTACTTC

V gene: TRBV6-1
D gene: -
clone size: few
J gene: TRBJ2-7
CDR3 protein: CASTPGTPYEQYF
CDR3 DNA: TGTGCCAGCACCCCGGGGACTCCATACGAGCAGTACTTC

V gene: TRBV29-1
D gene: -
clone size: -
J gene: TRBJ2-1
CDR3 protein: CSVDGDYNEQFF
CDR3 DNA: TGCAGCGTTGATGGGGACTACAATGAGCAGTTCTTC

V gene: TRBV29-1
D gene: -
clone size: -
J gene: TRBJ2-1
CDR3 protein: CSVVESRYRNEQFF
CDR3 DNA: TGCAGCGTTGTAGAGTCTCGGTACAGGAATGAGCAGTTCTTC

V gene: TRBV14
D gene: -
clone size: -
J gene: TRBJ1-2
CDR3 protein: CASSHTDRANYGYTF
CDR3 DNA: TGTGCCAGCAGCCATACCGACAGAGCTAACTATGGCTACACCTTC

V gene: TRBV12-3/TRBV12-4
D gene: TRBD1
clone size: few
J gene: TRBJ1-2
CDR3 protein: CASTDQGQGYYGYTF
CDR3 DNA: TGTGCCAGCACCGATCAGGGACAGGGTTATTATGGCTACACCTTC

V gene: TRBV6-2/TRBV6-3
D gene: -
clone size: -
J gene: TRBJ2-2
CDR3 protein: CASTLGLVITPGELFF
CDR3 DNA: TGTGCCAGCACCTTGGGACTGGTCATAACACCCGGGGAGCTGTTTTTT

V gene: TRBV3-1
D gene: -
clone size: many
J gene: TRBJ2-5
CDR3 protein: CASSKLETQYF
CDR3 DNA: TGTGCCAGCAGCAAGTTAGAGACCCAGTACTTC

V gene: TRBV19
D gene: -
clone size: many
J gene: TRBJ1-2
CDR3 protein: CASSITAEGPYGYTF
CDR3 DNA: TGTGCCAGTAGTATAACGGCTGAAGGGCCCTATGGCTACACCTTC

V gene: TRBV4-2
D gene: -
clone size: -
J gene: TRBJ2-3
CDR3 protein: CASSQVWEGADTQYF
CDR3 DNA: TGTGCCAGCAGCCAAGTTTGGGAGGGGGCGGATACGCAGTATTTT

V gene: TRBV7-2
D gene: -
clone size: many
J gene: TRBJ2-5
CDR3 protein: CASSLAFQETQYF
CDR3 DNA: TGTGCCAGCAGCTTAGCGTTTCAAGAGACCCAGTACTTC

V gene: TRBV5-1
D gene: -
clone size: -
J gene: TRBJ2-5
CDR3 protein: CASSFSRGVETQYF
CDR3 DNA: TGCGCCAGCAGCTTTAGCAGGGGCGTAGAGACCCAGTACTTC

V gene: TRBV12-3/TRBV12-4
D gene: -
clone size: few
J gene: TRBJ2-3
CDR3 protein: CASKIGLPTDTQYF
CDR3 DNA: TGTGCCAGCAAGATAGGACTACCGACAGATACGCAGTATTTT

V gene: TRBV7-3
D gene: TRBD2
clone size: -
J gene: TRBJ2-1
CDR3 protein: CASSLTALAGVTGEQFF
CDR3 DNA: TGTGCCAGCAGCTTAACCGCACTAGCGGGAGTAACGGGTGAGCAGTTCTTC

V gene: TRBV29-1
D gene: TRBD2
clone size: -
J gene: TRBJ2-7
CDR3 protein: CSVPSGGYEQYF
CDR3 DNA: TGCAGCGTCCCCTCGGGGGGCTACGAGCAGTACTTC

V gene: TRBV5-1
D gene: TRBD1
clone size: few
J gene: TRBJ1-6
CDR3 protein: CASSTQGAGSPLHF
CDR3 DNA: TGCGCCAGCAGCACCCAGGGGGCCGGTTCACCCCTCCACTTT

V gene: TRBV7-8
D gene: -
clone size: few
J gene: TRBJ2-1
CDR3 protein: CASSLVPDYPYNEQFF
CDR3 DNA: TGTGCCAGCAGCTTAGTCCCGGACTATCCCTACAATGAGCAGTTCTTC

V gene: TRBV2
D gene: -
clone size: few
J gene: TRBJ2-7
CDR3 protein: CASSEERGSSYEQYF
CDR3 DNA: TGTGCCAGCAGTGAAGAGAGGGGGTCGAGCTACGAGCAGTACTTC

V gene: TRBV7-3
D gene: -
clone size: -
J gene: TRBJ2-2
CDR3 protein: CASSPAGHRTGELFF
CDR3 DNA: TGTGCCAGCAGCCCAGCAGGTCACCGCACCGGGGAGCTGTTTTTT

V gene: TRBV6-5
D gene: TRBD1
clone size: few
J gene: TRBJ2-1
CDR3 protein: CASSITTGGNEQFF
CDR3 DNA: TGTGCCAGCAGCATTACTACAGGGGGCAATGAGCAGTTCTTC

V gene: TRBV6-1
D gene: -
clone size: -
J gene: TRBJ2-5
CDR3 protein: CASRSPRGQETQYF
CDR3 DNA: TGTGCCAGCAGATCCCCCAGGGGTCAAGAGACCCAGTACTTC

V gene: TRBV6-2/TRBV6-3
D gene: TRBD1
clone size: few
J gene: TRBJ2-7
CDR3 protein: CASRDTGEWEQYF
CDR3 DNA: TGTGCCAGCAGAGATACAGGGGAATGGGAGCAGTACTTC

V gene: TRBV20-1
D gene: -
clone size: -
J gene: TRBJ2-3
CDR3 protein: CSARDPWLGFTDTQYF
CDR3 DNA: TGCAGTGCTAGAGATCCTTGGCTGGGTTTCACAGATACGCAGTATTTT

V gene: TRBV25-1
D gene: -
clone size: -
J gene: TRBJ2-5
CDR3 protein: CASSELGSSQETQYF
CDR3 DNA: TGTGCCAGCAGTGAATTGGGAAGCAGTCAAGAGACCCAGTACTTC

V gene: TRBV4-1
D gene: -
clone size: -
J gene: TRBJ2-7
CDR3 protein: CASSQDGTVSYEQYF
CDR3 DNA: TGCGCCAGCAGCCAAGATGGCACTGTATCCTACGAGCAGTACTTC

V gene: TRBV7-9
D gene: -
clone size: few
J gene: TRBJ1-3
CDR3 protein: CASSLSRGSAGNTIYF
CDR3 DNA: TGTGCCAGCAGCTTAAGTAGGGGAAGCGCTGGAAACACCATATATTTT

V gene: TRBV6-1
D gene: TRBD1
clone size: few
J gene: TRBJ1-5
CDR3 protein: CASREDRVGYRNQPQHF
CDR3 DNA: TGTGCCAGCAGAGAGGACAGGGTCGGGTATCGTAATCAGCCCCAGCATTTT

V gene: TRBV10-3
D gene: -
clone size: few
J gene: TRBJ1-2
CDR3 protein: CAISFQLASYDHYGYTF
CDR3 DNA: TGTGCCATCAGTTTTCAGTTGGCATCCTACGATCACTATGGCTACACCTTC

V gene: TRBV5-1
D gene: TRBD1
clone size: few
J gene: TRBJ1-2
CDR3 protein: CASSERQGYGYTF
CDR3 DNA: TGCGCCAGCAGCGAACGACAGGGGTACGGCTACACCTTC

V gene: TRBV7-8
D gene: -
clone size: -
J gene: TRBJ2-7
CDR3 protein: CASSLAFTGRTLRNEQYF
CDR3 DNA: TGTGCCAGCAGCTTAGCATTCACGGGACGTACTCTTAGGAACGAGCAGTACTTC

V gene: TRBV12-3/TRBV12-4
D gene: -
clone size: few
J gene: TRBJ1-1
CDR3 protein: CASSLALGEAFF
CDR3 DNA: TGTGCCAGCAGTTTAGCGCTCGGTGAAGCTTTCTTT

V gene: TRBV12-3/TRBV12-4
D gene: TRBD1
clone size: -
J gene: TRBJ2-7
CDR3 protein: CASSFIQGQGVYEQYF
CDR3 DNA: TGTGCCAGCAGCTTCATTCAGGGACAGGGGGTTTACGAGCAGTACTTC

V gene: TRBV3-1
D gene: -
clone size: many
J gene: TRBJ1-1
CDR3 protein: CASSQEGTPKGSTEAFF
CDR3 DNA: TGTGCCAGCAGCCAAGAAGGGACACCCAAGGGAAGCACTGAAGCTTTCTTT

V gene: TRBV24-1
D gene: -
clone size: -
J gene: TRBJ2-3
CDR3 protein: CATSVRSTDTQYF
CDR3 DNA: TGTGCCACCAGTGTCAGATCCACAGATACGCAGTATTTT

V gene: TRBV20-1
D gene: -
clone size: many
J gene: TRBJ2-3
CDR3 protein: CSAVRGTDTQYF
CDR3 DNA: TGCAGTGCGGTAAGAGGCACAGATACGCAGTATTTT

V gene: TRBV5-1
D gene: TRBD2
clone size: -
J gene: TRBJ2-3
CDR3 protein: CASSLVTLSGVGDTQYF
CDR3 DNA: TGCGCCAGCAGCTTGGTAACCCTTAGCGGGGTCGGAGATACGCAGTATTTT

V gene: TRBV12-3/TRBV12-4
D gene: TRBD2
clone size: few
J gene: TRBJ2-7
CDR3 protein: CASSAGTSGEQYF
CDR3 DNA: TGTGCCAGCAGTGCCGGGACTAGCGGCGAGCAGTACTTC